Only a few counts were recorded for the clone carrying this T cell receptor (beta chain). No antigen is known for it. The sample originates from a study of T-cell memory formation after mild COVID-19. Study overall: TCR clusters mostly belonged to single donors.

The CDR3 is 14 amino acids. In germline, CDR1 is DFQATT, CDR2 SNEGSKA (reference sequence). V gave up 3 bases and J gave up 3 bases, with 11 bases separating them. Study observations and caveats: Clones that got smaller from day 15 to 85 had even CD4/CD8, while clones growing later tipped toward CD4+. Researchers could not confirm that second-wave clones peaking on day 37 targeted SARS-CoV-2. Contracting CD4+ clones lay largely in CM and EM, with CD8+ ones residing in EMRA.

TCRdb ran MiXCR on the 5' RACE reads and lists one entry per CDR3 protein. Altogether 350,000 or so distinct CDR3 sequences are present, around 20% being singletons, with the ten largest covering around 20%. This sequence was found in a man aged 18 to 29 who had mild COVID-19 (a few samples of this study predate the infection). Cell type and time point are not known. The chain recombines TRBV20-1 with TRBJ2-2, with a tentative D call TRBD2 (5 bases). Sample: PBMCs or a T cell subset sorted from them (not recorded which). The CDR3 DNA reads TGCAGTGCTAGCTCGGGAAGGGACACCGGGGAGCTGTTTTTT. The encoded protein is CSASSGRDTGELFF.